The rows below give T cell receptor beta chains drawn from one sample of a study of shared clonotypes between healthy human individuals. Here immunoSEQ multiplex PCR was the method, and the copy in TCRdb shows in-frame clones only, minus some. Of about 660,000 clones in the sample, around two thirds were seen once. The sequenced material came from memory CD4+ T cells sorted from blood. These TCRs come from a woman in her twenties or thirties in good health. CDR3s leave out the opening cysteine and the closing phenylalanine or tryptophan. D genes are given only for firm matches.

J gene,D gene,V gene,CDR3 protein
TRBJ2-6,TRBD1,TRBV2,ATGTGPSGANVLT
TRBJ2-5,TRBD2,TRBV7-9,ASSLGLGETQY
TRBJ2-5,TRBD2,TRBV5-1,ASSPGAGAGETQY
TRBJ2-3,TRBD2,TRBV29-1,SVAGGGTSTDTQY
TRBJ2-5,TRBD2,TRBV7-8,ASGPLAPETQY
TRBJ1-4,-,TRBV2,ASRKTATNEKLF
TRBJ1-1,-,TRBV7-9,ASSLTSPGDTEAF
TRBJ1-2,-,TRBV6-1,ASSVSGNSLSLYGYT
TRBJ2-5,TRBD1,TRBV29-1,SARTGQETQY
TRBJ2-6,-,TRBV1,TSSSYCAQSRANVLT
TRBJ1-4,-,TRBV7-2,ASSRQTTNEKLF
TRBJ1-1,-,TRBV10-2,ASSTGRLNTEAF
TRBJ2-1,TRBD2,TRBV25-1,ATGGLAGNEQF
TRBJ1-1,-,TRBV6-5,ASSSYREATEAF
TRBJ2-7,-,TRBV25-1,ASSPGRGAGHEQY
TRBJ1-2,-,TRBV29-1,SVEEQESRGYT
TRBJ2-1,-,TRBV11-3,ASSLNRDNEQF
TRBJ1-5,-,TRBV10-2,ASSEYLGDQPQH